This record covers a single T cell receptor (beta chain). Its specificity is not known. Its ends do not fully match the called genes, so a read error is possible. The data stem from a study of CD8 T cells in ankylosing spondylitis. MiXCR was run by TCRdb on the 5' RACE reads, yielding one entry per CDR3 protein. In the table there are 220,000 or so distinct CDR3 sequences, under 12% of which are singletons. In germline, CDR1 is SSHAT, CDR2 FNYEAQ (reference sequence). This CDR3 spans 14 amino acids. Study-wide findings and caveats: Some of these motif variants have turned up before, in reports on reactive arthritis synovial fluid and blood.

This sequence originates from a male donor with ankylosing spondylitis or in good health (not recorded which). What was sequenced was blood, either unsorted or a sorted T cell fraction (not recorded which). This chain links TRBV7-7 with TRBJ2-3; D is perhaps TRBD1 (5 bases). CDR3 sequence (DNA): TGTGCTAGCAGCCCCTACCAGGGTACAGATACGCAGTATTTT. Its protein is CASSPYQGTDTQYF.